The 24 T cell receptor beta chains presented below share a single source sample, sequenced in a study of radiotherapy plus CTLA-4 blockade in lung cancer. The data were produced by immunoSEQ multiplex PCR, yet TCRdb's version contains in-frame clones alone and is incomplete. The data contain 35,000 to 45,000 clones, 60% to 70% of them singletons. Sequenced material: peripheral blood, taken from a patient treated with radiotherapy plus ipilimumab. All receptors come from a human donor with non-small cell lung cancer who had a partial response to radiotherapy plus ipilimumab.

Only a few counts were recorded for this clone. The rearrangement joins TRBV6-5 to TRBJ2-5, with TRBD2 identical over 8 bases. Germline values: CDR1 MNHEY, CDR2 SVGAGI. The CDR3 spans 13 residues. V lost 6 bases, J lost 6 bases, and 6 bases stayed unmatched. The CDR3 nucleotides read TGTGCCAGCAGCAACGCGGGGGGAAAGACCCAGTACTTC. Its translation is CASSNAGGKTQYF.

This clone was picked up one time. The CDR3 region has the DNA TGTGCCAGCAGCACCAATAGCGTCAATGAGCAGTTCTTC. Protein product: CASSTNSVNEQFF. The V and J genes are TRBV11-3 and TRBJ2-1; D perhaps matches TRBD2 (5 bases). The CDR3 loop spans 13 amino acids. CDR1 is SGHNT, CDR2 YENEEA, per germline. V was trimmed by 5 bases and J by 6 bases, leaving 11 bases between them.

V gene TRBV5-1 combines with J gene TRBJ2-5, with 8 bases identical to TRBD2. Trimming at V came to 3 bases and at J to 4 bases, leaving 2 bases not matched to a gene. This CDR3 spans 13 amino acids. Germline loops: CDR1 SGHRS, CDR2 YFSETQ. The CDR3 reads CASSSGLAETQYF. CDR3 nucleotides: TGCGCCAGCAGCTCTGGACTAGCAGAGACCCAGTACTTC.

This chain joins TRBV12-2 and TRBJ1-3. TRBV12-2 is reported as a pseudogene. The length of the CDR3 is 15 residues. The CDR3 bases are TGTGCAAGTCGTTTTCGACGGGTTTCTGGAAACACCATATATTTT. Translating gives CASRFRRVSGNTIYF.

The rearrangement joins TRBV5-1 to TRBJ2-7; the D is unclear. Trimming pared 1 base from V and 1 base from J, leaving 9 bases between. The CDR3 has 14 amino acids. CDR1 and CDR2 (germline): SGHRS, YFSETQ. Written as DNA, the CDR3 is TGCGCCAGCAGCTTGACGGCAGGTTCCTACGAGCAGTACTTC. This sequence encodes CASSLTAGSYEQYF. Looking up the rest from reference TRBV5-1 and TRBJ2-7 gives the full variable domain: KAGVTQTPRYLIKTRGQQVTLSCSPISGHRSVSWYQQTPGQGLQFLFEYFSETQRNKGNFPGRFSGRQFSNSRSEMNVSTLELGDSALYLCASSLTAGSYEQYFGPGTRLTVT.

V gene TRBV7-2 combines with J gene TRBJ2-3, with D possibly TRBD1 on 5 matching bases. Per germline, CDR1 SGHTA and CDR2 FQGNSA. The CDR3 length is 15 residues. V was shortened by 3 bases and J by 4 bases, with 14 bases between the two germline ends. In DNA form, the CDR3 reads TGTGCCAGCAGCTTCAAGGGGCAAACTTCAGATACGCAGTATTTT. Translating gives CASSFKGQTSDTQYF.

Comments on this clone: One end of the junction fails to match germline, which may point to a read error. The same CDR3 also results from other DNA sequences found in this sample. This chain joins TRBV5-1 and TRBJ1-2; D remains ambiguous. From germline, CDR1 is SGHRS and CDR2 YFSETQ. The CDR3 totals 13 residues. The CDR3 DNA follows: TGCGCCAGTAGCTACCAAACCGGCTATGGCTACACCTTC. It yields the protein CASSYQTGYGYTF.

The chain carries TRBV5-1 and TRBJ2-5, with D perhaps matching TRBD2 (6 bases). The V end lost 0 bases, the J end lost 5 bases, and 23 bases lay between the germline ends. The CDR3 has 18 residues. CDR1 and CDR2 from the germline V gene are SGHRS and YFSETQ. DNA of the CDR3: TGCGCCAGCAGCTTGGTGTCCCCGGGACTCACTTATGGGGAGACCCAGTACTTC. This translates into CASSLVSPGLTYGETQYF.

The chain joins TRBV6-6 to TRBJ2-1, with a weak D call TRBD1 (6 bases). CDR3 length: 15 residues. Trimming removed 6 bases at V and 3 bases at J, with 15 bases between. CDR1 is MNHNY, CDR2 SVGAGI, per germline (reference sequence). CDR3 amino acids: CASSWTEARYNEQFF. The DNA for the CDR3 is TGTGCCAGCAGCTGGACAGAGGCCCGCTACAATGAGCAGTTCTTC.

For the CDR3, the DNA is TGCGCCAGCAGCTCGGGACTAGCGGGAGGGCATCTCACAGATACGCAGTATTTT. It yields the protein CASSSGLAGGHLTDTQYF. This rearrangement joins TRBV5-1 to TRBJ2-3; TRBD2 aligns across 16 bases. This CDR3 is 18 amino acids long. Germline CDR1 SGHRS, CDR2 YFSETQ. V lost 3 bases, J lost 2 bases, and 6 bases stayed unmatched.

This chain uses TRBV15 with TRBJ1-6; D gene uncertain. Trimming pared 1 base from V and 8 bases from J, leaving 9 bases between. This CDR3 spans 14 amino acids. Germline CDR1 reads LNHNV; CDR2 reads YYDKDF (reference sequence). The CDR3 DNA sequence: TGTGCCACCAGCAGAGCGAGCACCTATTCACCCCTCCACTTT. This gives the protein CATSRASTYSPLHF.

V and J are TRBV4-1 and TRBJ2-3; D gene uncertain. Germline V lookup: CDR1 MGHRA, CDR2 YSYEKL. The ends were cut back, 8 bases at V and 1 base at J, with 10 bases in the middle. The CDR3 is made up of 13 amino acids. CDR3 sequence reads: CASRSQGTDTQYF. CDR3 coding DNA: TGCGCCAGCCGCTCTCAGGGCACAGATACGCAGTATTTT.

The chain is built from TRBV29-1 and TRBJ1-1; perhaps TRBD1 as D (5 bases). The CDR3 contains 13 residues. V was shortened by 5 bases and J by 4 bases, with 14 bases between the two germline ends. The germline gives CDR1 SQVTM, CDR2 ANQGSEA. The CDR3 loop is CSVRRQRGTEAFF. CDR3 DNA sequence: TGCAGCGTTCGCCGCCAAAGGGGCACTGAAGCTTTCTTT.

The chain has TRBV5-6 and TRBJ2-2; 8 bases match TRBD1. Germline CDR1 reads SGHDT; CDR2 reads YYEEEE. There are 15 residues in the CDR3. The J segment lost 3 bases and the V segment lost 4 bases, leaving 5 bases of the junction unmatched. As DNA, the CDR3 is TGTGCCAGCAGCCTTGGACAGGGTTACACCGGGGAGCTGTTTTTT. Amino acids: CASSLGQGYTGELFF.

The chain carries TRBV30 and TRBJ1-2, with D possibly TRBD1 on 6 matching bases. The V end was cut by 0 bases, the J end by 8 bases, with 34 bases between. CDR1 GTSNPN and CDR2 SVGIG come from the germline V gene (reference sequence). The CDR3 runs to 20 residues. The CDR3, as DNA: TGTGCCTGGAGTGTAAGGGTTTTGAGGGGGACCCGACCTATACATCCGGGCTACACCTTC. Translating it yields CAWSVRVLRGTRPIHPGYTF.

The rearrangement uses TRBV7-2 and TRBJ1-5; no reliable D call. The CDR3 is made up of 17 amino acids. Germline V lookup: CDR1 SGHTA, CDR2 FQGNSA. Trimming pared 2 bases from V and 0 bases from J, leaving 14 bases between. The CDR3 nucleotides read TGTGCCAGCAGCTTAACCGCGGTGACGGATAGCAATCAGCCCCAGCATTTT. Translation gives CASSLTAVTDSNQPQHF.

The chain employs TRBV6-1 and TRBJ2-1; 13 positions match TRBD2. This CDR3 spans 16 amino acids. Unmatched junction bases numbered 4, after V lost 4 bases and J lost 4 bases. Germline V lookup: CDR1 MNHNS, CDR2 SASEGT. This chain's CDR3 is CASSGGLAGSYNEQFF. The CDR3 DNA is TGTGCCAGCAGTGGGGGACTAGCGGGGAGTTACAATGAGCAGTTCTTC.

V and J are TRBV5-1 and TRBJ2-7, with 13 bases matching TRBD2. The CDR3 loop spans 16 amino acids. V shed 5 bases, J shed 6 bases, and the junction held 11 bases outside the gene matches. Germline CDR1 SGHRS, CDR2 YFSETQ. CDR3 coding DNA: TGCGCCAGCAGTGATGTCCCCGGGACTAGCGGGACCGAGCAGTACTTC. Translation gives CASSDVPGTSGTEQYF.

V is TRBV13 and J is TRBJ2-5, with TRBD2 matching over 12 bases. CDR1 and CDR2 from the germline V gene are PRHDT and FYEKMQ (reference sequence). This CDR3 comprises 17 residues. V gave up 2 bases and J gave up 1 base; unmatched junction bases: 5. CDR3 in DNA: TGTGCCAGCAGCTTACAACTAGCGGGGGGCTCCCAAGAGACCCAGTACTTC. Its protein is CASSLQLAGGSQETQYF.

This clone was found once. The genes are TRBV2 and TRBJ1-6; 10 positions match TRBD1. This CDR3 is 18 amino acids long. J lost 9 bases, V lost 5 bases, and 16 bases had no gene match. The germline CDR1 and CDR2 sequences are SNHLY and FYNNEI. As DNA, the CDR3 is TGTGCCAGCAGTCGTACCGGGACAGGGGTTGGGTCCAGTTCACCCCTCCACTTT. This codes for CASSRTGTGVGSSSPLHF.

CDR3 sequence reads: CASSEVSRQETQYF. CDR3 nucleotide sequence: TGTGCCAGCAGTGAAGTGTCCCGCCAAGAGACCCAGTACTTC. The chain couples TRBV6-1 to TRBJ2-5, with no clear D. The CDR3 contains 14 residues. The germline CDR1 and CDR2 sequences are MNHNS and SASEGT. V lost 1 base to trimming and J lost 1 base, with 7 bases between them.

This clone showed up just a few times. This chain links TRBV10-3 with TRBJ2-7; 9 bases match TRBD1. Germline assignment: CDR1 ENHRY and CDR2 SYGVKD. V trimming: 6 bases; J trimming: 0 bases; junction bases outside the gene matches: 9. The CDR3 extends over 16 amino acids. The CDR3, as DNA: TGTGCCATCAGCGGTGAACCGGGACAGGGCTCCTACGAGCAGTACTTC. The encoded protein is CAISGEPGQGSYEQYF.

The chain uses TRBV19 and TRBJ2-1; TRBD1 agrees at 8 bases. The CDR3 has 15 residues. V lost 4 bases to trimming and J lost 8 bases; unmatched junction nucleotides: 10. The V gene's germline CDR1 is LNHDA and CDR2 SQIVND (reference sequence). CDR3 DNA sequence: TGTGCCAGTAGTAGGGGTGACAGGGGCCCGGATGAGCAGTTCTTC. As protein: CASSRGDRGPDEQFF.

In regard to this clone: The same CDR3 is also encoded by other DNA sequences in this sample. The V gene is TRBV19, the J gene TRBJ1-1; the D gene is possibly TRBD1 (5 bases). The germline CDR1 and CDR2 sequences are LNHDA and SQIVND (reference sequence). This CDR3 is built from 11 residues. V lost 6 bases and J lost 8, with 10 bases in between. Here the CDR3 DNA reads TGTGCCAGTAGCCTGGGACTCGAAGCTTTCTTT. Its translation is CASSLGLEAFF. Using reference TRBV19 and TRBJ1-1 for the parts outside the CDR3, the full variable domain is DGGITQSPKYLFRKEGQNVTLSCEQNLNHDAMYWYRQDPGQGLRLIYYSQIVNDFQKGDIAEGYSVSREKKESFPLTVTSAQKNPTAFYLCASSLGLEAFFGQGTRLTVV.